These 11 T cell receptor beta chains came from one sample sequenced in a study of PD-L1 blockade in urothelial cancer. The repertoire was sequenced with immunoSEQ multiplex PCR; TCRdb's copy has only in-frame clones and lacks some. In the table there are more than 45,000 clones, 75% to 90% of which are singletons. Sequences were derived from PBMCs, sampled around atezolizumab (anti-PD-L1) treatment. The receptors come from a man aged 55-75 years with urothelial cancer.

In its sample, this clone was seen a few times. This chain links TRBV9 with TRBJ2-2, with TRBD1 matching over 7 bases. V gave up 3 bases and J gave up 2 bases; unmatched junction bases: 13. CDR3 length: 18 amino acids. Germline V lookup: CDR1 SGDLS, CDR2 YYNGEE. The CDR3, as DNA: TGTGCCAGCAGCGATAGGGGAACAGGGGCGATAAACACCGGGGAGCTGTTTTTT. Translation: CASSDRGTGAINTGELFF.

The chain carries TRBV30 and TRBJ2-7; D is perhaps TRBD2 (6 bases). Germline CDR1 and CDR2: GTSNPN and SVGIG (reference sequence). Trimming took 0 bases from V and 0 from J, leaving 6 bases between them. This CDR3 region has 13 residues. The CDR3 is CAWSVGSSYEQYF. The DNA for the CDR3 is TGTGCCTGGAGTGTCGGGAGCTCCTACGAGCAGTACTTC.

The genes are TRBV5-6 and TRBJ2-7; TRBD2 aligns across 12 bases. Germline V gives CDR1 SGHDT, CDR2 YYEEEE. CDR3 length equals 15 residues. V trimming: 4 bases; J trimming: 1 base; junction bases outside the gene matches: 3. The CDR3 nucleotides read TGTGCCAGCAGCCGCGGACTAGCGGGGTCCTACGAGCAGTACTTC. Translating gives CASSRGLAGSYEQYF.

CDR3 amino acids: CASRFEPGQGWNEQFF. CDR3 sequence (DNA): TGCGCCAGCAGGTTCGAACCGGGACAGGGTTGGAATGAGCAGTTCTTC. The chain couples TRBV5-1 to TRBJ2-1; 9 nucleotides line up with TRBD1. The trim removed 5 bases at V and 7 bases at J, leaving 13 bases unmatched. The CDR3 runs to 16 residues. Germline V lookup: CDR1 SGHRS, CDR2 YFSETQ.

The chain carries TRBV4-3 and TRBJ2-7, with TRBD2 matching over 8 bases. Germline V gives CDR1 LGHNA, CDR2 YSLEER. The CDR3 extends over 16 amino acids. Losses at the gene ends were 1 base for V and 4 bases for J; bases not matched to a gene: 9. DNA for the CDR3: TGCGCCAGCAGCCAAGGAGTCTCTAGCGGGCTTTACGAGCAGTACTTC. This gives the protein CASSQGVSSGLYEQYF.

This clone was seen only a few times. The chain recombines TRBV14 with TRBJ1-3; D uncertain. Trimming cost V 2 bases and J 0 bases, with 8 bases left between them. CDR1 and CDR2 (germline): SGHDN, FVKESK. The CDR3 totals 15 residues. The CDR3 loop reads CASSQTHSSGNTIYF. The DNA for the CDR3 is TGTGCCAGCAGCCAAACACACAGCTCTGGAAACACCATATATTTT.

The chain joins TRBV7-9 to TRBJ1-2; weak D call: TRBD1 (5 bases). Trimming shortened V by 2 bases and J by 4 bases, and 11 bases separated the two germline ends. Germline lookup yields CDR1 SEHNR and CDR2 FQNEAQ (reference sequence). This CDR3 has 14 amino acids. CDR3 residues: CASSLSDRSYGYTF. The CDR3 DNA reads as TGTGCCAGCAGCTTATCTGACAGAAGCTATGGCTACACCTTC.

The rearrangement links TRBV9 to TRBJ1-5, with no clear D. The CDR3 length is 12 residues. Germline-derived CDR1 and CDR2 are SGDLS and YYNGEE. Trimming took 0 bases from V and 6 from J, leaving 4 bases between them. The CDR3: CASSVGVQPQHF. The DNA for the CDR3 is TGTGCCAGCAGCGTAGGCGTTCAGCCCCAGCATTTT.

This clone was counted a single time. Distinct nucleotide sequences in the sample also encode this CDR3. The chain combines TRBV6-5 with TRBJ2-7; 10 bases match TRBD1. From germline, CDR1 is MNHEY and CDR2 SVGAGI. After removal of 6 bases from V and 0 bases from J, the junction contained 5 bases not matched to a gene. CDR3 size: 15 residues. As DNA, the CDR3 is TGTGCCAGCAGGCCTCGGGACAGGGGCTCCTACGAGCAGTACTTC. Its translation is CASRPRDRGSYEQYF.

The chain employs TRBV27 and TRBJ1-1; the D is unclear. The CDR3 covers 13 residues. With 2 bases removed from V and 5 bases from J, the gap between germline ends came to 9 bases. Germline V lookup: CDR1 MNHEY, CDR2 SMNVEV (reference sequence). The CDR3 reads CASSLTGLTEAFF. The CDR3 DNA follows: TGTGCCAGCAGTTTAACGGGGTTGACTGAAGCTTTCTTT.

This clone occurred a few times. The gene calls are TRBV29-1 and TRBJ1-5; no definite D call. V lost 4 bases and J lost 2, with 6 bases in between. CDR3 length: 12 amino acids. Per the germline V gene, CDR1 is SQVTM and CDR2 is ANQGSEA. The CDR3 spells CSVGEGNQPQHF. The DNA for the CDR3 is TGCAGCGTTGGGGAGGGCAATCAGCCCCAGCATTTT.